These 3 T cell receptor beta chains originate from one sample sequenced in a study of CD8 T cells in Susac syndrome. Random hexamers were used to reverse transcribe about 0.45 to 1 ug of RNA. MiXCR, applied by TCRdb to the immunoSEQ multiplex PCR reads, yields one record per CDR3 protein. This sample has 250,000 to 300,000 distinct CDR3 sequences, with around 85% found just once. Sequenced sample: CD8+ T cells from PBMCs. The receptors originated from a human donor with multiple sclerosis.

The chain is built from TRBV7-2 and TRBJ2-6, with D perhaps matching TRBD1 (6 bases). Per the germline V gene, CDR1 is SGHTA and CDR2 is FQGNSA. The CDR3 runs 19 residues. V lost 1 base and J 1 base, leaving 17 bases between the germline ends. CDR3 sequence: CASSLVTYREVSGANVLTF. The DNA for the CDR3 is TGTGCCAGCAGCTTAGTTACGTACAGGGAAGTGTCTGGGGCCAACGTCCTGACTTTC.

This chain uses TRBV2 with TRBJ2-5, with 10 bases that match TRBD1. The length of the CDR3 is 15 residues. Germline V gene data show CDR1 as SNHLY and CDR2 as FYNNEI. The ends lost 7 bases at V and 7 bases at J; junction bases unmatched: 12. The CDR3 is CASKGGQGISRTQYF. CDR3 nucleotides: TGTGCCAGCAAGGGGGGACAGGGGATATCCCGGACCCAGTACTTC.

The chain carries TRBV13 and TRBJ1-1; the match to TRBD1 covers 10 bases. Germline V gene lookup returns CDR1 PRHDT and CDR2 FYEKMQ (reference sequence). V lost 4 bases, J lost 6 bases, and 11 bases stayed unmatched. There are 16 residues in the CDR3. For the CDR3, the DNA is TGTGCCAGCAGCTCAGAGACAGGGGGCTACCTCTCTGAAGCTTTCTTT. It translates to CASSSETGGYLSEAFF.